These T cell receptor beta chains were read from a single sample in a study of T cells in Graves' hyperthyroidism and ophthalmopathy. One entry per CDR3 protein results from TCRdb running MiXCR on the multiplex PCR reads. The table has approximately 510,000 distinct CDR3 sequences, 20% seen once. The sample was blood. The receptors were gathered from a man aged 18 to 30 with Graves' hyperthyroidism. Both conserved end residues are part of each CDR3. The D gene is left open where the match is weak. The size entry is marked missing in some rows and otherwise reads once, few, many or a size class.

>.|.|TRBJ2-7|TRBV6-1
TGTGCCAGCAGCCCCCGCAGGGACTCCTACGAGCAGTACTTC
CASSPRRDSYEQYF
>many|TRBD2|TRBJ2-3|TRBV6-5
TGTGCCAGCAGTTCACTAGCGGGGATAGATACGCAGTATTTT
CASSSLAGIDTQYF
>few|TRBD1|TRBJ2-7|TRBV12-3/TRBV12-4
TGTGCCAGCAGTGGGACAGGGGAGGTTTACGAGCAGTACTTC
CASSGTGEVYEQYF
>.|.|TRBJ2-5|TRBV3-1
TGTGCCAGCAGCCAAGGACTAGAGGTGACGCGAGAGACCCAGTACTTC
CASSQGLEVTRETQYF
>many|.|TRBJ1-1|TRBV12-3/TRBV12-4
TGTGCCAGCAGTTTGACGGCTATGAACACTGAAGCTTTCTTT
CASSLTAMNTEAFF
>.|TRBD1|TRBJ1-2|TRBV27
TGTGCCAGCAGGACACAGGGGGGTGGTGGCTACACCTTC
CASRTQGGGGYTF
>many|.|TRBJ2-7|TRBV6-2/TRBV6-3
TGTGCCAGCAGTTACTTGGGACCCCCCGAGCAGTACTTC
CASSYLGPPEQYF
>few|.|TRBJ2-3|TRBV7-3
TGTGCCAGCAGTATAGGGGGTAGCACAGATACGCAGTATTTT
CASSIGGSTDTQYF
>few|.|TRBJ2-2|TRBV19
TGTGCCAGTAGTTGGGCAGGGAACCCCACCGGGGAGCTGTTTTTT
CASSWAGNPTGELFF
>.|.|TRBJ1-2|TRBV3-1
TGTGCCAGCAGCCAGGCAGGAACTAACTATGGCTACACCTTC
CASSQAGTNYGYTF
>many|.|TRBJ1-2|TRBV19
TGTGCCAGTACCATCAGGGGAGGAGGCTACACCTTC
CASTIRGGGYTF
>few|TRBD1|TRBJ1-2|TRBV19
TGTGCCAGTAGCCCAGTAGGGGGCTCCTACTATGGCTACACCTTC
CASSPVGGSYYGYTF
>many|.|TRBJ2-7|TRBV28
TGTGCCAGCAGGCGCGCCAGCAAATCCTACGAGCAGTACTTC
CASRRASKSYEQYF
>few|.|TRBJ1-1|TRBV19
TGTGCCAGTAGTACAACCCTAGACACTGAAGCTTTCTTT
CASSTTLDTEAFF
>once|TRBD2|TRBJ2-7|TRBV11-2
TGTGCCAGCAGCTTAACAGGACTAGCGGGGGGGCCAATCGAGCAGTACTTC
CASSLTGLAGGPIEQYF
>many|.|TRBJ1-2|TRBV5-6
TGTGCCAGCAGCCCGGAGCTTAACTATGGCTACACCTTC
CASSPELNYGYTF
>many|TRBD1|TRBJ2-5|TRBV18
TGTGCCAGCTCACCAGGGACAGCCACGAAGGAGACCCAGTACTTC
CASSPGTATKETQYF